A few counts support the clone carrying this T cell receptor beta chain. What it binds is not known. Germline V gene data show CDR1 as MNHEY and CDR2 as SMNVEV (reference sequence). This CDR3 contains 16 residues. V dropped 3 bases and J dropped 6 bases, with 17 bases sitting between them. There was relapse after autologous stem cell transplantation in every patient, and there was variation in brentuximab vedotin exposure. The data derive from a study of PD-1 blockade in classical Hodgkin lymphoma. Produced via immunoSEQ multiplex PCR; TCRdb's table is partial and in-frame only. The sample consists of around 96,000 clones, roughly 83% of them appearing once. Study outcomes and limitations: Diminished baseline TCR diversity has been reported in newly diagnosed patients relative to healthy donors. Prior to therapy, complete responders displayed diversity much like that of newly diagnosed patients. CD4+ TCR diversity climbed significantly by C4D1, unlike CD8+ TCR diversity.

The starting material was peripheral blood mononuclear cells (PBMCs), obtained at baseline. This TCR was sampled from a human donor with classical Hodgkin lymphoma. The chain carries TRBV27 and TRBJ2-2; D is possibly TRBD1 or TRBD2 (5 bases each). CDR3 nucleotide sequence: TGTGCCAGCAGTTTGATTGGGGACCAGGGAGCCGGGGAGCTGTTTTTT. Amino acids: CASSLIGDQGAGELFF.